This T cell receptor (beta chain) was observed in a study of breast tumors, draining lymph nodes, adjacent tissues. Whole-study findings and limits: Most tumor T cells seemingly derive from lymph node, then expand in tumor. Tumors had less TCR diversity than lymph nodes, more than nontumor tissue. Luminal-like breast cancer showed significantly higher tumor–nontumor repertoire similarity than basal-like. That most tumor T cells come from lymph nodes remained unproven.

This clonotype was recorded at least ten times. As yet, its antigen is unknown. TCRdb recomputed calls from the multiplex PCR reads with MiXCR, one row per CDR3 protein. The sample comprises some 53,000 distinct CDR3 sequences, roughly 41% of which are singletons, and roughly 10% rests with the top ten. Deletions cut 0 bases from V and 7 bases from J, with 11 bases between. Germline V gene lookup returns CDR1 SGHTS and CDR2 YDEGEE. The length of the CDR3 is 15 residues. This clonotype was obtained from a female donor with breast cancer. Some clones in this sample may be carry-over from other donors' samples. Sample: breast tumor tissue. The chain recombines TRBV5-8 with TRBJ1-6, with D possibly being TRBD1 (5 bases). The CDR3 loop is CASSLGQGGNSPLHF. The CDR3 DNA reads TGTGCCAGCAGCTTGGGGCAGGGTGGAAATTCACCCCTCCACTTT.